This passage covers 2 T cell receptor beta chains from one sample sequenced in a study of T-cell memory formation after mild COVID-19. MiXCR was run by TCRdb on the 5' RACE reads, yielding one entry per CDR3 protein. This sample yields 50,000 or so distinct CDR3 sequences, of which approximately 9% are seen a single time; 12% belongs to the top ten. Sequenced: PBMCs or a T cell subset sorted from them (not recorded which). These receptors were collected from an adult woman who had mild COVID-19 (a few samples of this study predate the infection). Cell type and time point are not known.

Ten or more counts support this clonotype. CDR3 residues: CASSDSGGGYNEQFF. For the CDR3, the DNA is TGTGCCAGCAGTGACAGCGGGGGGGGTTACAATGAGCAGTTCTTC. The chain links TRBV6-2 or TRBV6-3 to TRBJ2-1; the match to TRBD2 covers 10 bases. CDR3 size: 15 residues. The junction had 5 bases not matched to a gene; V was cut back by 5 bases and J by 4 bases. Germline V lookup: CDR1 MNHEY, CDR2 SVGEGT.

The CDR3 loop reads CASSHHQNEQFF. The DNA for the CDR3 is TGTGCCAGCAGCCATCACCAGAATGAGCAGTTCTTC. The chain is built from TRBV14 and TRBJ2-1; D uncertain. Germline CDR1 SGHDN, CDR2 FVKESK. The CDR3 contains 12 residues. Trimming cost V 3 bases and J 7 bases, with 7 bases left between them.